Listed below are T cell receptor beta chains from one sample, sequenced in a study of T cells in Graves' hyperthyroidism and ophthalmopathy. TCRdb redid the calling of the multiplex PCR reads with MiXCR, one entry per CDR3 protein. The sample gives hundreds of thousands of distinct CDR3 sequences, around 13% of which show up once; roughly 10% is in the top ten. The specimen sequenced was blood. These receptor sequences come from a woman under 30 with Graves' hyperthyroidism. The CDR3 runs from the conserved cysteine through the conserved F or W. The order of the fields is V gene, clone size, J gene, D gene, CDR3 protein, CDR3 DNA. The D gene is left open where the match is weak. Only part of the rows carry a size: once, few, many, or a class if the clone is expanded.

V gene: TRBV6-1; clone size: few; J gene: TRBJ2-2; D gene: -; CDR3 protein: CASCFVQLNTGELFF; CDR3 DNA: TGTGCCAGTTGTTTCGTCCAGTTGAACACCGGGGAGCTGTTTTTT
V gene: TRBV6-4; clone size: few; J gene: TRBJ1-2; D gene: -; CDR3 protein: CASSIDGSMGYTF; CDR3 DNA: TGTGCCAGCAGCATCGACGGGTCTATGGGCTACACCTTC
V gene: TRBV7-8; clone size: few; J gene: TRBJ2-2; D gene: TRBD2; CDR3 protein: CASSTGTSGRTGELFF; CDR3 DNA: TGTGCCAGCAGCACCGGGACTAGCGGGAGAACCGGGGAGCTGTTTTTT
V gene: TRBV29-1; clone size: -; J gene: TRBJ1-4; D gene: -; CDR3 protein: CSVIWAPNEKLFF; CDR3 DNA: TGCAGCGTTATATGGGCACCTAATGAAAAACTGTTTTTT
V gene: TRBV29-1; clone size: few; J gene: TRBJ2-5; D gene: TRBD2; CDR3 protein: CSVEPLAGYQETQYF; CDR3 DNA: TGCAGCGTTGAACCACTAGCGGGATACCAAGAGACCCAGTACTTC
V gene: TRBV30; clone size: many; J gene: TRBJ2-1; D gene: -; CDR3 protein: CAWSVGESNYNEQFF; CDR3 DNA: TGTGCCTGGAGTGTGGGGGAATCCAACTACAATGAGCAGTTCTTC
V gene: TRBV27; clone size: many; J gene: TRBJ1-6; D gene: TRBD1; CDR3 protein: CASSSLGGGSNSPLHF; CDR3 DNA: TGTGCCAGCAGTTCGTTGGGAGGGGGCTCAAATTCACCCCTCCACTTT
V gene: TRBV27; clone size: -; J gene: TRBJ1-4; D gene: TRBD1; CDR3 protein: CASGSLFQGAAGEKLFF; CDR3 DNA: TGTGCCAGCGGTTCTCTCTTCCAGGGGGCGGCGGGGGAAAAACTGTTTTTT
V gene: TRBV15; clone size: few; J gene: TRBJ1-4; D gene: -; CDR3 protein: CATSSFPTATFGKLFF; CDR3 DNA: TGTGCCACCAGCAGTTTTCCGACAGCCACCTTTGGAAAACTGTTTTTT
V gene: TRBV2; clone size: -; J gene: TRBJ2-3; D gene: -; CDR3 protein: CASSDQGMGTDTQYF; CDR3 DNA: TGTGCCAGCAGCGATCAGGGGATGGGTACGGATACGCAGTATTTT
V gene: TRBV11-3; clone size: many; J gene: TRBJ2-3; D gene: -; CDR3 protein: CASSPIGVDTDTQYF; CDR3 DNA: TGTGCCAGCAGCCCTATAGGGGTGGATACAGATACGCAGTATTTT
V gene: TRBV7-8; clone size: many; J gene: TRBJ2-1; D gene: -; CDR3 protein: CASSRRDAGSYNEQFF; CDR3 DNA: TGTGCCAGCAGCAGGCGGGACGCTGGCTCCTACAATGAGCAGTTCTTC
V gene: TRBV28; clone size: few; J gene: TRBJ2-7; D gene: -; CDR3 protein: CASSRIPYQGEQYF; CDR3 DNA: TGTGCCAGCAGTCGAATCCCCTACCAGGGGGAGCAGTACTTC
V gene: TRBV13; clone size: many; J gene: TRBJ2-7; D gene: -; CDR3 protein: CASSARKKLGPYEQYF; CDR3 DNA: TGTGCCAGCAGCGCGCGGAAGAAGCTAGGGCCCTACGAGCAGTACTTC
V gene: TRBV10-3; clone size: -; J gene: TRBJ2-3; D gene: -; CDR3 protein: CAISSRGDTQYF; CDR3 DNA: TGTGCCATCAGCTCTAGGGGAGATACGCAGTATTTT
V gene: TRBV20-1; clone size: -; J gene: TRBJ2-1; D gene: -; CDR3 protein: CSASPDYQVYNEQFF; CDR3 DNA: TGCAGTGCTAGCCCGGACTACCAAGTCTACAATGAGCAGTTCTTC
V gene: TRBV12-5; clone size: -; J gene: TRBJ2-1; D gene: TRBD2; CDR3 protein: CASGLGGIVRNEQFF; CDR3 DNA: TGTGCTAGTGGGTTGGGGGGGATTGTGCGCAATGAGCAGTTCTTC